Below, 8 T cell receptor beta chains from the same sample are listed, as sequenced in a study of early T cells in non-severe SARS-CoV-2 infection. TCRdb reprocessed the 5' RACE reads via MiXCR and lists one record per CDR3 protein. In the table there are under 70,000 distinct CDR3 sequences, about 5.6% of which are singletons. What was sequenced was whole blood. The source of these receptors is an adult who was a healthcare worker with PCR-confirmed SARS-CoV-2 infection or an uninfected control (not recorded which).

Many counts were recorded for this clonotype. The chain is built from TRBV5-6 and TRBJ1-2, with D perhaps matching TRBD1 (6 bases). From germline, CDR1 is SGHDT and CDR2 YYEEEE. CDR3 length: 14 amino acids. V was pared by 2 bases and J by 2 bases, with 10 bases between. Written as DNA, the CDR3 is TGTGCCAGCAGCTTAGGACAGCTAAACTATGGCTACACCTTC. The encoded protein is CASSLGQLNYGYTF.

This clonotype was seen many times. The CDR3 loop reads CASSDRASGYNEQFF. The CDR3 region has the DNA TGTGCCAGCAGTGACAGGGCTAGCGGGTACAATGAGCAGTTCTTC. This chain joins TRBV6-4 and TRBJ2-1; TRBD2 aligns across 8 bases. The V gene's germline CDR1 is MRHNA and CDR2 SNTAGT. The V segment lost 2 bases and the J segment 4 bases; nucleotides outside the gene matches: 4. The CDR3 has 15 amino acids.

The V gene is TRBV5-1, the J gene TRBJ1-2, with D uncertain. Germline CDR1 and CDR2: SGHRS and YFSETQ. Trimming stripped 0 bases from V and 6 bases from J, with 12 bases between. The CDR3 consists of 14 residues. The CDR3 spells CASSLDSGGNGYTF. The DNA of the CDR3 is TGCGCCAGCAGCTTGGACTCCGGAGGGAATGGCTACACCTTC.

In its sample, this clonotype was seen a few times. The CDR3 reads CASSLTGGRGYTF. CDR3 nucleotides: TGTGCCAGCAGTTTGACAGGGGGGCGAGGCTACACCTTC. The J gene is TRBJ1-2, the V gene TRBV28; 9 nucleotides agree with TRBD1. This CDR3 has 13 amino acids. Looked up from germline, CDR1 is MDHEN and CDR2 is SYDVKM. J gave up 8 bases and V 3 bases, and 4 bases lay outside the gene matches.

J is TRBJ2-1 and V is TRBV10-2; TRBD1 aligns across 7 bases. Losses at the gene ends were 8 bases for V and 8 bases for J; bases not matched to a gene: 6. From germline, CDR1 is WSHSY and CDR2 SAAADI. CDR3 length: 12 residues. The CDR3 spells CASATGVDEQFF. For the CDR3, the DNA is TGCGCCAGCGCTACAGGGGTTGATGAGCAGTTCTTC.

There are many counts of this clonotype. V is TRBV10-2 and J is TRBJ1-2; tentatively, D is TRBD1 (5 bases). Deletions cut 4 bases from V and 5 bases from J, with 11 bases between. Germline lookup yields CDR1 WSHSY and CDR2 SAAADI. The CDR3 sequence is 13 residues long. CDR3 amino acids: CASSGGAEYGYTF. In DNA, the CDR3 is TGCGCCAGCAGTGGAGGGGCGGAGTATGGCTACACCTTC.

The V call is TRBV7-2, the J call TRBJ2-3, with 8 bases fitting TRBD2. Germline loops: CDR1 SGHTA, CDR2 FQGNSA. J gave up 4 bases and V 6 bases, and 21 bases lay outside the gene matches. The length of the CDR3 is 19 residues. The CDR3 nucleotides read TGTGCCAGCAGTCTAAAGGTCGGCAAGGCGGGGGGACGGGCAGATACGCAGTATTTT. It specifies CASSLKVGKAGGRADTQYF.

At least ten counts were recorded for this clonotype. The gene calls are TRBV18 and TRBJ2-5; 12 bases align to TRBD2. After removal of 3 bases from V and 2 bases from J, the junction contained 4 bases not matched to a gene. CDR3 size: 16 residues. Germline loops: CDR1 KGHSH, CDR2 LQKENI. This chain's CDR3 is CASSPVLAGGQETQYF. DNA of the CDR3: TGTGCCAGCTCACCGGTGCTAGCGGGAGGGCAAGAGACCCAGTACTTC.